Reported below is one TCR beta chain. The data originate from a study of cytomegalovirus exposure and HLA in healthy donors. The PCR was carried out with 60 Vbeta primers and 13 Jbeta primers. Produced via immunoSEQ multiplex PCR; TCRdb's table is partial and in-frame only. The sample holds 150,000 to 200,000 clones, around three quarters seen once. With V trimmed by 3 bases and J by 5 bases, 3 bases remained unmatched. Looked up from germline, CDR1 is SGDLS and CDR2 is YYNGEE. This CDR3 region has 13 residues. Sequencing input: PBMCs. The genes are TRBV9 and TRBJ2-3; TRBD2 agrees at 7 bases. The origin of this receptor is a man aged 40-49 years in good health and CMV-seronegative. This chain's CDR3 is CASSARGEDTQYF. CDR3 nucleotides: TGTGCCAGCAGCGCCCGGGGGGAAGATACGCAGTATTTT. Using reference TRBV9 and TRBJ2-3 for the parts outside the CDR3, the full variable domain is DSGVTQTPKHLITATGQRVTLRCSPRSGDLSVYWYQQSLDQGLQFLIQYYNGEERAKGNILERFSAQQFPDLHSELNLSSLELGDSALYFCASSARGEDTQYFGPGTRLTVL.